These 10 T cell receptor beta chains were sequenced from one sample in a study of blood T cell repertoires in COVID-19 (TCRdb year 2020). Receptor libraries were prepared by the immunoSEQ multiplex PCR assay. TCRdb stores this immuneACCESS table with in-frame sequences only. Part of the clones is absent; in the studies checked, under half of the shortfall reflects unresolved V genes, and no reason is known for the rest. Here the sample has roughly 130,000 clones; roughly 80% occur a single time. Clones ranked in the top ten supply around 13% of the sample. The specimen was peripheral blood. The receptor set was obtained from a woman aged 25 to 45 who had recovered from COVID-19.

This chain connects TRBV2 to TRBJ1-2; the match to TRBD1 covers 9 bases. CDR3 size: 16 residues. Germline V gene lookup returns CDR1 SNHLY and CDR2 FYNNEI. V shed 6 bases and J 7 bases; nucleotides not matched to a gene: 15. CDR3 DNA sequence: TGTGCCAGCAGCCTTACAACAGGGGGCACCGGGGGTGGCTACACCTTC. This encodes CASSLTTGGTGGGYTF.

The V call is TRBV7-3, the J call TRBJ1-2, with 8 bases aligning to TRBD1. V trimming: 5 bases; J trimming: 7 bases; junction bases outside the gene matches: 6. CDR3 size: 13 residues. CDR1 is SGHTA, CDR2 FQGTGA, per germline. The DNA of the CDR3 is TGTGCCAGCAGCCCAGGGGGCCGGGGTGGCTACACCTTC. Protein sequence: CASSPGGRGGYTF.

The rearrangement uses TRBV5-5 and TRBJ1-1; 10 bases agree with TRBD1. Per the germline V gene, CDR1 is SGHKS and CDR2 is YYEKEE (reference sequence). V gave up 1 base and J gave up 1 base; unmatched junction bases: 1. The CDR3 consists of 15 residues. CDR3 residues: CASSLRTGGNTEAFF. DNA for the CDR3: TGTGCCAGCAGCTTGCGGACAGGGGGGAACACTGAAGCTTTCTTT.

The chain recombines TRBV6-5 with TRBJ1-4; 8 bases fit TRBD1. V was clipped by 4 bases and J by 10 bases; unmatched bases: 5. Germline CDR1 reads MNHEY; CDR2 reads SVGAGI. CDR3 size: 13 residues. DNA for the CDR3: TGTGCCAGCAGTTTCGACAGGGGTGGAAAACTGTTTTTT. Protein: CASSFDRGGKLFF.

The chain uses TRBV2 and TRBJ1-1, with 8 positions matching TRBD1. CDR1 is SNHLY, CDR2 FYNNEI, per germline. J lost 2 bases, V lost 1 base, and 3 bases had no gene match. CDR3 length: 15 residues. The CDR3 sequence is CASSEETGVNTEAFF. The CDR3 bases are TGTGCCAGCAGTGAAGAGACAGGGGTCAACACTGAAGCTTTCTTT.

This chain connects TRBV4-1 to TRBJ2-1, with a tentative D call TRBD2 (5 bases). Trimming shortened V by 4 bases and J by 8 bases, and 21 bases separated the two germline ends. CDR1 is MGHRA and CDR2 is YSYEKL in the germline V gene. The CDR3 consists of 16 residues. DNA of the CDR3: TGCGCCAGCAGCCTTTTAGGACTCCTGCCTACTGATGAGCAGTTCTTC. Its translation is CASSLLGLLPTDEQFF.

This rearrangement joins TRBV3-1 (or the pseudogene TRBV3-2) to TRBJ1-1, with D uncertain. Germline lookup yields CDR1 LGHDT and CDR2 YNNKEL (reference sequence). The CDR3 has 15 amino acids. The V end was cut by 0 bases, the J end by 6 bases, with 14 bases between. In DNA, the CDR3 is TGTGCCAGCAGCCAAGATCTAACCCGACTAGCTGAAGCTTTCTTT. Translation: CASSQDLTRLAEAFF.

The rearrangement joins TRBV19 to TRBJ1-5; possible D gene TRBD1, 6 bases. Trimming removed 4 bases at V and 3 bases at J, with 16 bases between. Germline values: CDR1 LNHDA, CDR2 SQIVND (reference sequence). The CDR3 sequence is 16 residues long. The CDR3 here is CASSKAGTIYNQPQHF. CDR3 nucleotide sequence: TGTGCCAGTAGTAAAGCCGGGACAATCTACAATCAGCCCCAGCATTTT.

Only one count was recorded for this clone. V gene TRBV27 combines with J gene TRBJ2-1; 10 bases line up with TRBD2. Trimming took 4 bases from V and 5 from J; bases not matched to a gene: 5. The CDR3 extends over 15 amino acids. Germline loops: CDR1 MNHEY, CDR2 SMNVEV (reference sequence). For the CDR3, the DNA is TGTGCCAGCAGTTCCCTAGCGGGGGCTGACAATGAGCAGTTCTTC. Protein product: CASSSLAGADNEQFF.

V is TRBV19 and J is TRBJ2-5; TRBD1 matches at 7 bases. The ends lost 5 bases at V and 0 bases at J; junction bases unmatched: 6. The CDR3 has 15 amino acids. The V gene's germline CDR1 is LNHDA and CDR2 SQIVND (reference sequence). In nucleotides, the CDR3 is TGTGCCAGTAGTGCCACACAGGGGTACCAAGAGACCCAGTACTTC. Its protein is CASSATQGYQETQYF.